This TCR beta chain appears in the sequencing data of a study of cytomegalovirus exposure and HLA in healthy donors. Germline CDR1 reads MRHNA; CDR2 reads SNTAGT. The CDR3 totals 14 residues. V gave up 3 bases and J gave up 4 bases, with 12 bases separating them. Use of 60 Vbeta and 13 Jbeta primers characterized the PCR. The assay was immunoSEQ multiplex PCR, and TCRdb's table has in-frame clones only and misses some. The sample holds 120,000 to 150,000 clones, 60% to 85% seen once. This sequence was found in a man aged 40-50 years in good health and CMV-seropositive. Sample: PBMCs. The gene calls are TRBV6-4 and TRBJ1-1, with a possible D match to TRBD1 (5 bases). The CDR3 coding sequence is TGTGCCAGCAGTGAGGCACAGGTAGGCACTGAAGCTTTCTTT. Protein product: CASSEAQVGTEAFF.